The text below deals with one T cell receptor beta chain. What it binds is not known. The data stem from a study of metastatic and nonmetastatic thyroid tumors. At the level of the study: From malignant and benign thyroid patients, repertoires in blood and in tumor or nodule tissue were compared.

Study-wide results and caveats: When malignant thyroid tumors were compared with benign nodules, TCR beta diversity was reportedly significantly higher in the malignant tumors. This held in both blood and tumor samples.

No patient had received any treatment before thyroid surgery. Trimming left V 3 bases short and J 10 bases short, with 12 bases between. CDR3 length equals 12 residues. Germline lookup yields CDR1 SEHNR and CDR2 FQNEAQ (reference sequence). In the original processing: For papillary thyroid cancer, a distant-metastasis classifier was constructed from CDR3 differences observed across clinicopathological groups. TCRdb re-called the PCR reads through MiXCR. The V and J calls come from TCRdb's annotation, not from the publication. The data contain approximately 12,000 clones, about 31% of them singletons. The J gene is TRBJ1-1, the V gene TRBV7-9; TRBD1 is a possible D gene (5 bases). The TCR originated in a female donor with papillary thyroid cancer or a benign thyroid nodule (not recorded which). Some clones in this sample may be carry-over from other donors' samples. Sequencing input: tumor tissue. CDR3 amino acids: CASSFREARAFF. In DNA form, the CDR3 reads TGTGCCAGCAGCTTCAGGGAAGCAAGAGCTTTCTTT.